Listed here is a single T cell receptor beta chain. Germline V gene lookup returns CDR1 SQVTM and CDR2 ANQGSEA. V gave up 4 bases and J gave up 5 bases, with 11 bases separating them. This CDR3 spans 13 amino acids. These data originate in a study of blood T cells in healthy people across ages. Sample-barcoded 5' priming and a J-beta primer mix drove a second PCR of about 7 to 12 cycles. One entry per CDR3 protein, called by TCRdb with MiXCR from the 5' RACE reads. The table has about 1.4 million distinct CDR3 sequences, around 55% seen once. Sequencing was done on a sample of blood. This TCR derives from a young man in good health. The chain uses TRBV29-1 and TRBJ2-2, with a possible D match to TRBD2 (6 bases). CDR3 protein: CSVGETSTGELFF. CDR3 coding DNA: TGCAGCGTTGGAGAGACTAGTACCGGGGAGCTGTTTTTT.